The clone carrying this T cell receptor beta chain was seen more than once but under ten times. The antigen remains unidentified. Primers for the PCR totalled 60 Vbeta and 13 Jbeta. Profiling relied on immunoSEQ multiplex PCR, and the TCRdb table lists in-frame clones only, not all of them. This table has approximately 30,000 clones, around 40% appearing once. The data were obtained in a study of cytomegalovirus exposure and HLA in healthy donors. From germline, CDR1 is KGHSH and CDR2 LQKENI. Deletions cut 0 bases from V and 2 bases from J, with 3 bases between. This CDR3 is 13 amino acids long. Regarding the study as a whole: The authors considered a cluster of highly shared sequence variants likely to be a sequencing artifact.

Everyone who donated was a healthy bone marrow donor. The origin of this receptor is a woman aged 50 to 60 in good health and CMV-seronegative. Sequencing used PBMCs. J is TRBJ2-3 and V is TRBV18; D is undetermined. The CDR3, as DNA: TGTGCCAGCTCACCACCGGCCACAGATACGCAGTATTTT. This sequence encodes CASSPPATDTQYF.